The source of this T cell receptor (beta chain) is a study of cytomegalovirus exposure and HLA in healthy donors. The PCR made use of 60 Vbeta and 13 Jbeta primers. Sequencing was performed with immunoSEQ multiplex PCR; in TCRdb, only in-frame clones are kept and a portion is missing. The table lists 150,000 to 200,000 clones, approximately 80% of them singletons. This clonotype was obtained from a man between 50 and 59 years old in good health and CMV-seropositive. The sequenced material came from PBMCs.

CDR3 sequence reads: CASSQDLADTQYF. The CDR3 DNA reads as TGTGCCAGCAGCCAAGATCTAGCAGATACGCAGTATTTT. The V call is TRBV14, the J call TRBJ2-3; no clear D gene. CDR3 size: 13 residues. The V end lost 0 bases, the J end lost 4 bases, and 5 bases lay between the germline ends. CDR1 is SGHDN, CDR2 FVKESK, per germline.